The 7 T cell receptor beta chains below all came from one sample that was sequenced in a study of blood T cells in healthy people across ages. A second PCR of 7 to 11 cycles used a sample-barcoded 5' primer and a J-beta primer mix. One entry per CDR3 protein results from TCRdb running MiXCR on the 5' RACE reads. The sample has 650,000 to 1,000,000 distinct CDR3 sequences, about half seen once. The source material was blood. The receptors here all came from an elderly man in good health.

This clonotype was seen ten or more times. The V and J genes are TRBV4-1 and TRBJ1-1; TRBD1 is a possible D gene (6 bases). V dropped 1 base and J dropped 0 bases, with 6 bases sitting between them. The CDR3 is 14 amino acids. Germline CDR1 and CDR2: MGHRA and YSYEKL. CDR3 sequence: CASSQAGVNTEAFF. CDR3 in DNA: TGCGCCAGCAGCCAAGCAGGGGTGAACACTGAAGCTTTCTTT.

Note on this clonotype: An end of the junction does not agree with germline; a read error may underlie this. CDR3 amino acids: CSVASGGHGTGELFF. As DNA, the CDR3 is TGCAGCGTTGCGTCGGGGGGCCATGGCACCGGGGAGTTGTTTTTT. The chain joins TRBV29-1 to TRBJ2-2; D perhaps matches TRBD2 (7 bases). The CDR3 loop spans 15 amino acids. Germline V gene lookup returns CDR1 SQVTM and CDR2 ANQGSEA.

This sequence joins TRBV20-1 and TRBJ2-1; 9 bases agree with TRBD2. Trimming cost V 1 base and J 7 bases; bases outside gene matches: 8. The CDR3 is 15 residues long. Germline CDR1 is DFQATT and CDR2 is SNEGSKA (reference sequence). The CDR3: CSARVAGGVRNEQFF. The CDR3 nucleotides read TGCAGTGCTAGAGTGGCGGGAGGGGTTAGAAATGAGCAGTTCTTC.

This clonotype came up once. CDR3 residues: CASSLQGYSSGGELFF. DNA for the CDR3: TGTGCCAGCAGCTTGCAGGGTTATAGTTCCGGCGGGGAGCTGTTTTTT. The chain recombines TRBV5-4 with TRBJ2-2, with TRBD1 as a possible D gene (5 bases). The V end lost 1 base, the J end lost 7 bases, and 17 bases lay between the germline ends. Germline values: CDR1 SGHNT, CDR2 YYREEE (reference sequence). There are 16 residues in the CDR3.

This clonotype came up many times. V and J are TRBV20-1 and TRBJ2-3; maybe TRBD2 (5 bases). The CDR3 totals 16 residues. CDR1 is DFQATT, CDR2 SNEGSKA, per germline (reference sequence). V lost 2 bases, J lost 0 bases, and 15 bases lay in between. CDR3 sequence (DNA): TGCAGTGCTAGATCGGTCAGCGGTCAGAGCACAGATACGCAGTATTTT. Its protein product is CSARSVSGQSTDTQYF.

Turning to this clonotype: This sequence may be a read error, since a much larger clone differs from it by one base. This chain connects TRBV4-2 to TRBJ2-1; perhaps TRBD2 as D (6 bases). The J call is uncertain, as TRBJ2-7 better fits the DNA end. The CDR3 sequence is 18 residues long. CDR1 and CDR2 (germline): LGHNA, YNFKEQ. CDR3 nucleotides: TGTGCCAGCAGCCAAGAAAGGACGAGGAGGGAGTGGTACAATGAGCAGTACTTC. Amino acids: CASSQERTRREWYNEQYF.

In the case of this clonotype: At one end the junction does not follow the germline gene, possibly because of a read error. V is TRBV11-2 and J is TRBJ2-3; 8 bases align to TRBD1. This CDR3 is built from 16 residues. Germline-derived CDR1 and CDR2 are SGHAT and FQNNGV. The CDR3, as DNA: TGTGCCAGCAGCCCCGGACAGGGACCGGGCACAGATGCGCAGTATTTT. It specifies CASSPGQGPGTDAQYF.